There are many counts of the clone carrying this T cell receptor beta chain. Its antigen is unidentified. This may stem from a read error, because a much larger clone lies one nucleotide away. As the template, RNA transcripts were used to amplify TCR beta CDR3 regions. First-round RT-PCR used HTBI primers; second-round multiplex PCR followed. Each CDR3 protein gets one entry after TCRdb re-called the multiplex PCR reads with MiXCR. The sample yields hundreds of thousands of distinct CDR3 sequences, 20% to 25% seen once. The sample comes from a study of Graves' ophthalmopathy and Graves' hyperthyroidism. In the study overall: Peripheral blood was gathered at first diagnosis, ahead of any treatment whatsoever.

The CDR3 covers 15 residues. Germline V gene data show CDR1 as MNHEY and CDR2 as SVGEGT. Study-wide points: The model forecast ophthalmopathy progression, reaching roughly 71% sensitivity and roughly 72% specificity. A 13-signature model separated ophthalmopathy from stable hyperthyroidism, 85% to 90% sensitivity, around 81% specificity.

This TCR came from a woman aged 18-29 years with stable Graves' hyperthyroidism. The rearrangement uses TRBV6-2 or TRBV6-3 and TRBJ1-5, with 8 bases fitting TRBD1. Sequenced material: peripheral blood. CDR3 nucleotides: TGTGCCAGCAGTTTAGACAGGGGTAGCAATCGGCCCCAGCATTTT. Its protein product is CASSLDRGSNRPQHF.